This T cell receptor beta chain was captured in a study of cytomegalovirus exposure and HLA in healthy donors (dated by TCRdb to 2016 to 2017). As for the study more broadly: An earlier analysis of several hundred of the donors reported 276 Gb of sequence data and approximately 120 million unique TCR beta sequences obtained from around 180 million T cells. A later genetic analysis used genome-wide SNP genotypes for about 60% of the roughly 700 donors, treating that subset as a discovery cohort. To decide whether each TCR beta V gene segment behaved as functional or pseudogenic, an earlier analysis of 587 of the donors relied on high-throughput TCR beta sequencing. Typing coverage differed by locus: A, B, C, DRB1 and DQB1 were typed in about 629-640 donors, DQA1 in 500 to 550, DPA1 in 600 to 610, and DPB1 in roughly 450. HLA typing covered class I and class II loci at four-digit resolution. The study aimed to test whether cataloging public T cell receptors could reveal signatures of past pathogen exposure. Among 300 to 450 genotyped donors of the cohort, an average of roughly 240,000 unique TCR beta nucleotide sequences were sequenced per donor, roughly a sixth of them non-productive. Rather than using new phenotypic data, the later analysis identified candidate immune exposures from TCR beta sequences and from how often those sequences occurred across donors. Because of strong linkage in the cohort, four or five DR-DQ haplotypes were treated as single units for association and clustering. Besides the first cohort of 666 subjects, a separate validation cohort made up of 90 to 150 different subjects was used. All discovery cohort repertoires had been generated using a single sequencing platform. The study combined high-throughput TCR immunosequencing, statistical association of individual TCRs with disease status, and machine learning to predict cytomegalovirus infection status. Donor age, sex, ethnicity and CMV serostatus were compiled together with the repertoire data. A later analysis re-examined previously published TCR beta repertoires from several hundred donors and added high-resolution HLA genotyping to investigate patterns of TCR occurrence. An early release covering around 630 HLA-typed donors comprised 250 to 350 gigabases of sequencing data and 85 million or so unique TCR sequences. Among the roughly 390 genotyped donors, 81% belonged to the genetic ancestry cluster associated with self-reported Caucasian donors. The study used immunosequencing to profile the T cell repertoires of under 700 subjects and linked those repertoires to cytomegalovirus serostatus. Overall study outcomes, separate from this receptor: Because some donors lacked HLA typing at each locus, the association tests relied only on the typed subset. Because counts were too low, approximately 15 rarely observed V segments, including chromosome 9 orphons, were excluded from the earlier analysis of 587 of the donors. The sequencing pipeline was judged likely to have produced a cluster of highly shared sequence variants as a technical artifact. The classifier was reported to diagnose cytomegalovirus status with high specificity and sensitivity in both the original cohort and the validation cohort. According to a later analysis, most CMV-associated TCR beta chains appeared to be HLA-restricted, and the HLA associations seemed to be driven largely by CMV exposure. In an earlier analysis of 587 of the donors, most TCR beta V segments appeared in productive rearrangements about 90% or about 30% of the time, broadly matching IMGT annotations. A later analysis associated 15,000 to 20,000 TCR beta sequences with specific HLA alleles at a false discovery rate of 0.05. CMV serostatus was the only immune exposure information available for the cohort. Several of the top co-occurrence clusters appeared to be linked to parvovirus B19, influenza, CMV and Epstein-Barr virus, according to a later analysis. This cohort had only TCR beta chains sequenced, and the lack of alpha or paired-chain data limited which features could be detected. While some public TCRs were present in many individuals, most TCR sequences turned up only very rarely across donors. It was suggested by the authors that the approach could potentially be generalized to other disease states and immunological phenotypes. In vitro tests confirmed that a few of the cytomegalovirus-associated TCR beta chains recognize cytomegalovirus antigens. Compared with the approximately 670-donor mean, donors in an Asian-associated ancestry cluster had fewer N-insertions in productive TCRs, according to a later genetic analysis. Roughly uniform sequencing depth across donors was assumed in presence/absence analyses, although this assumption may not hold. Correlated functional status among segregating V segments might be attributable to linkage disequilibrium, but an unknown experimental factor could not be ruled out. When HLA alleles, especially DR and DQ, strongly co-occurred, attributing TCR associations to individual alleles was difficult. A further reported finding was that TCR beta sequences accurately predicted the HLA-A and HLA-B alleles for most subjects in the first cohort. Compared with equally common non-associated chains, HLA-associated TCR beta chains in a later analysis were more clonally expanded and had lower generation probabilities. Some IMGT-functional V segments, including TRBV6-2 and TRBV6-3, could not be distinguished by the 87-base-pair reads and were therefore excluded. A later genetic analysis associated a missense DCLRE1C variant with V-gene and J-gene trimming of TCR beta chains, and an independent cohort replicated the association. A total of 150 to 200 TCR beta chains were listed by the study as associated with cytomegalovirus. According to a later analysis, TCR association rates differed among HLA loci, with DRB1 alleles showing the most associated TCRs and HLA-C alleles showing the fewest.

Spanning cysteine to phenylalanine, the CDR3 consists of 15 amino acids. Only the CDR3 part of the read is kept: 45 bases, read in frame from the first base. Germline trimming: 3 bases from V, 2 bases from J; junction bases outside gene matches: 3. CDR1 MRHNA and CDR2 SNTAGT were looked up in the germline V gene. A note on this clone: Which antigen it targets is not known. No qualities accompany the bases; no much larger clone lies one base away.

Library preparation used the immunoSEQ multiplex PCR assay. For the multiplex PCR, a mixture combining 60 forward primers for TCR Vbeta segments and 13 reverse primers for TCR Jbeta segments was used. The CDR3 region of rearranged TCR beta genes was amplified from genomic DNA with a multiplex PCR assay. The amplified TCR beta libraries were sequenced on the Illumina HiSeq System as 87-base-pair reads. On the authors' methods: In a later analysis, roughly 80 million unique TCR beta chains were counted across the roughly 610 repertoires, and about 10 million of these chains were shared by at least two donors. Raw reads were error-corrected and collapsed into unique sequences with a nearest-neighbor algorithm that merged closely related sequences to remove PCR and sequencing errors. CDR3 sequences were aligned to IMGT reference sequences to assign V, D and J gene segments. For a sequence to be retained, at least a six-nucleotide match to both a V gene segment and a J gene segment was required. A rearrangement was called productive if the CDR3 had no stop codons and remained in frame with V and J, and every other rearrangement was called non-productive. CDR3 was defined by IMGT convention, running from the second conserved V-encoded cysteine to the conserved J-encoded phenylalanine. In an earlier analysis of 587 of the donors, sequences lacking an unambiguous match to a single V gene segment were excluded. An earlier analysis of over 450 of the donors classified V segments as functional when productive rearrangements were above 56.7% and as segregating when the standard deviation between donors was above 5%. A statistical classification framework was built to diagnose cytomegalovirus status from the catalog of TCR beta chain sequences. In a later analysis, TCR nucleotide sequences were compared against IMGT/GENE-DB human TR gene sequences so that V and J genes could be assigned. In a later analysis, CDR3 sequences and most-parsimonious VDJ recombination scenarios were assigned using the TCRdist pipeline. In a later analysis, each TCR beta chain was defined by its CDR3 amino acid sequence together with its V-gene family, and reads without a unique V-gene family were excluded. A later analysis removed 550 to 650 highly shared, low-generation-probability nucleotide sequences to deal with suspected cross-contamination and a sequencing artifact. For each public chain, a later analysis derived a clonal expansion index from normalized ranks of inferred template counts within each repertoire. In a later analysis, generation probabilities were computed using a VDJ recombination model fitted to out-of-frame rearrangements, and the results were checked against IGoR. In a later analysis, hypergeometric tests were used to score TCR-TCR, TCR-HLA and TCR-CMV co-occurrence, with a repertoire-size bias correction applied to TCR pairs. To estimate false discovery rates, a later analysis permuted the HLA or CMV assignments 20 times. In a later analysis, co-occurring TCRs were grouped with DBSCAN, and TCRdist sequence similarity was added when clustering was performed within HLA-allele-positive subsets. Repertoires with fewer than 30,000 or more than 120,000 public chains were left out of co-occurrence clustering, as were four to six repertoires with anomalous nucleotide sharing. TCRdb limited this immuneACCESS table to in-frame rearrangements with V and J called. A share of clones is missing; checked studies link under half to unresolved V genes, and the rest is unexplained. The V and J calls and clone size were taken over from that table, and D and trimming were inferred from the DNA. The sample data list 150,000 to 200,000 clones, and around 86% of these were observed just once. Under 2% of the sample goes to the ten largest clones.

The cohort was made up of roughly 670 healthy bone marrow donors. At the time of sampling, all cohort members were nominally healthy, though unrecorded immune exposures were likely present. The donor was CMV seronegative and was included in the group of over 300 seronegative cohort members. A peripheral blood sample was collected from each donor, and TCR beta sequencing was performed on peripheral blood mononuclear cells. Genomic DNA extraction from the blood cell samples was performed with the Qiagen DNeasy Blood Extraction Kit. Input material: PBMCs. The TCR was taken from a woman aged 18-29 years in good health and CMV-seronegative. Recombination connected TRBV6-4 to TRBJ2-3; 9 junctional bases match TRBD2. The DNA sequence is as follows: TGTGCCAGCAGTGAGGAGCGGGGGGCCACAGATACGCAGTATTTT. The translation is CASSEERGATDTQYF.